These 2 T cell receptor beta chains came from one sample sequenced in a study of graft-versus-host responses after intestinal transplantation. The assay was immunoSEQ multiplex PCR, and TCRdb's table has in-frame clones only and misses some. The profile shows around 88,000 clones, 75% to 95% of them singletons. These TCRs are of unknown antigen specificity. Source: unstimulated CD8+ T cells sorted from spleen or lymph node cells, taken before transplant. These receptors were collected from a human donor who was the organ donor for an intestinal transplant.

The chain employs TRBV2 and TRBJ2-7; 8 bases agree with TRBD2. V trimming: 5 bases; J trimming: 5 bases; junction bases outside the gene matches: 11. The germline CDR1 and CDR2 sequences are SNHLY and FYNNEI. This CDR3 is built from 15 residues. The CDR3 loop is CASSLPGLVMHEQYF. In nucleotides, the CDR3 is TGTGCCAGCAGTCTTCCGGGACTAGTGATGCACGAGCAGTACTTC.

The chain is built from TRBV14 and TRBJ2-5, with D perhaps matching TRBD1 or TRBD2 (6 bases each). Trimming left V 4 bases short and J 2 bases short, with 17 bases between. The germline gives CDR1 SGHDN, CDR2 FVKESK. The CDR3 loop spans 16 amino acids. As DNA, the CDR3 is TGTGCCAGCAGCCCTCTCACGGGGGCTGTTCAAGAGACCCAGTACTTC. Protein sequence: CASSPLTGAVQETQYF.